One sample yielded the 23 T cell receptor beta chains listed below, sequenced in a study of response to subunit inactivated influenza vaccine. TCRdb independently ran MiXCR on the RT-PCR reads; one entry per CDR3 protein. The repertoire has about 520,000 distinct CDR3 sequences, 6% to 9% of them found once; the top ten carry over 10%. Here the sequenced sample was PBMCs from blood, taken around 25 months after vaccination. Every receptor here comes from a man aged 45-69 years who received an inactivated influenza vaccine.

This clonotype was picked up a small number of times. The chain is built from TRBV27 and TRBJ2-3; possibly TRBD1 for D (6 bases). CDR3 length: 17 amino acids. CDR1 and CDR2 (germline): MNHEY, SMNVEV (reference sequence). Trimming stripped 4 bases from V and 1 base from J, with 18 bases between. The CDR3 sequence is CASSSPSQGIGTDTQYF. Here the CDR3 DNA reads TGTGCCAGCAGTTCGCCATCGCAGGGGATTGGCACAGATACGCAGTATTTT.

This clonotype was counted ten times or more. The rearrangement links TRBV20-1 to TRBJ1-3; D remains ambiguous. The V gene lost 5 bases and the J gene lost 0 bases, with 8 bases spanning the gap. The CDR3 is 13 residues long. Germline assignment: CDR1 DFQATT and CDR2 SNEGSKA (reference sequence). CDR3 DNA sequence: TGCAGTGCTCCCGGGGACTCTGGAAACACCATATATTTT. Its protein product is CSAPGDSGNTIYF.

The chain couples TRBV13 to TRBJ2-7; TRBD2 is a possible D gene (5 bases). Trimming removed 5 bases at V and 7 bases at J, with 15 bases between. This CDR3 contains 13 residues. Per germline, CDR1 PRHDT and CDR2 FYEKMQ (reference sequence). CDR3 in amino acids: CASSPGHSGEQYF. CDR3 in DNA: TGTGCCAGCAGCCCCGGGCATTCGGGGGAGCAGTACTTC. Full variable domain (missing parts from reference TRBV13 and TRBJ2-7): AAGVIQSPRHLIKEKRETATLKCYPIPRHDTVYWYQQGPGQDPQFLISFYEKMQSDKGSIPDRFSAQQFSDYHSELNMSSLELGDSALYFCASSPGHSGEQYFGPGTRLTVT.

This clonotype was recorded at least ten times. This chain connects TRBV6-5 to TRBJ2-5; D is undetermined. CDR3 length: 14 residues. Looked up from germline, CDR1 is MNHEY and CDR2 is SVGAGI. Trimming took 4 bases from V and 7 from J, leaving 16 bases between them. Here the CDR3 DNA reads TGTGCCAGCAGTTCCCGGGCCCCCATGCTGACCCAGTACTTC. This codes for CASSSRAPMLTQYF.

The V gene is TRBV6-2 or TRBV6-3, the J gene TRBJ2-3, with D hard to call. The V gene's germline CDR1 is MNHEY and CDR2 SVGEGT. This CDR3 is built from 15 residues. V was clipped by 2 bases and J by 6 bases, with 15 bases between them. CDR3 coding DNA: TGTGCCAGCAGTTACCCTCGGCTCCTTGAGGATACGCAGTATTTT. Translated, it gives CASSYPRLLEDTQYF.

This clonotype was seen only a few times. This chain connects TRBV27 to TRBJ2-1, with D unresolved. CDR3 length equals 13 residues. Germline V gives CDR1 MNHEY, CDR2 SMNVEV (reference sequence). Trimming cost V 4 bases and J 10 bases, with 14 bases left between them. CDR3 sequence: CASSSSELAEQFF. The CDR3 nucleotides read TGTGCCAGCAGTTCGTCGGAACTGGCAGAGCAGTTCTTC.

This clonotype was observed at least ten times. The chain couples TRBV10-3 to TRBJ2-7; 11 bases are shared with TRBD2. The CDR3 runs to 14 residues. Trimming cost V 7 bases and J 6 bases; bases outside gene matches: 8. Germline CDR1 and CDR2: ENHRY and SYGVKD. Here the CDR3 DNA reads TGTGCCATCAAGGAACTAGCGGGAGCGGGCGAGCAGTACTTC. Translated: CAIKELAGAGEQYF.

This clonotype came up a few times. V is TRBV7-2 and J is TRBJ2-7; 13 nucleotides match TRBD2. Germline assignment: CDR1 SGHTA and CDR2 FQGNSA. The CDR3 totals 15 residues. V lost 5 bases and J lost 6; bases outside the gene matches: 7. In nucleotides, the CDR3 is TGTGCCAGCAGCCCAGCGGGACTAGCGGGAACCGAGCAGTACTTC. Amino acid sequence: CASSPAGLAGTEQYF.

The chain employs TRBV20-1 and TRBJ2-1, with 15 bases identical to TRBD2. The CDR3 loop spans 15 amino acids. From germline, CDR1 is DFQATT and CDR2 SNEGSKA (reference sequence). Germline trimming cut 5 bases from V and 7 bases from J; bases unmatched to any gene: 6. The CDR3 DNA reads as TGCAGTGCTTGGGGAGGGACTAGCGGGAGGAATGAGCAGTTCTTC. Encoded protein: CSAWGGTSGRNEQFF.

The chain uses TRBV7-2 and TRBJ1-1, with unresolved D. V was pared by 4 bases and J by 1 base, with 13 bases between. Per germline, CDR1 SGHTA and CDR2 FQGNSA. The CDR3 runs 15 residues. The DNA for the CDR3 is TGTGCCAGCAGCTCCGTGGGAGGGCGGAACACTGAAGCTTTCTTT. Protein: CASSSVGGRNTEAFF. The variable domain in full, completed from reference TRBV7-2 and TRBJ1-1, reads GAGVSQSPSNKVTEKGKDVELRCDPISGHTALYWYRQSLGQGLEFLIYFQGNSAPDKSGLPSDRFSAERTGGSVSTLTIQRTQQEDSAVYLCASSSVGGRNTEAFFGQGTRLTVV.

This clonotype was recorded a few times. V usage is TRBV10-3 and J usage is TRBJ2-2; tentative D call: TRBD2 (7 bases). V was shortened by 4 bases and J by 4 bases, with 13 bases between the two germline ends. CDR3 length: 15 amino acids. Germline V gives CDR1 ENHRY, CDR2 SYGVKD. In DNA form, the CDR3 reads TGTGCCATCAGTGGCGGGGGCTCGGTCACCGGGGAGCTGTTTTTT. This translates into CAISGGGSVTGELFF.

This clonotype has a count of ten or more. In DNA form, the CDR3 reads TGCGCCAGCAGCCACAACAGGGGGCGAAAAACTGAAGCTTTCTTT. This gives the protein CASSHNRGRKTEAFF. V is TRBV4-1 and J is TRBJ1-1; TRBD1 agrees at 9 bases. V lost 3 bases and J lost 5; bases outside the gene matches: 7. The CDR3 consists of 15 residues. Germline values: CDR1 MGHRA, CDR2 YSYEKL.

There are a few counts of this clonotype. This chain connects TRBV6-1 to TRBJ2-1; possible D gene TRBD1, 6 bases. The CDR3 is 15 amino acids. Between the trimmed V and J ends, which lost 10 bases and 1 base, there was a span of 17 bases. Germline-derived CDR1 and CDR2 are MNHNS and SASEGT. The CDR3 is CATSWGRGSYNEQFF. The CDR3 DNA reads TGTGCCACCTCTTGGGGTAGGGGGTCCTACAATGAGCAGTTCTTC.

The V and J genes are TRBV6-1 and TRBJ1-2; 9 bases match TRBD1. With 4 bases clipped from V and 6 bases from J, the junction kept 12 bases outside the gene matches. Germline assignment: CDR1 MNHNS and CDR2 SASEGT. The CDR3 covers 16 residues. The CDR3 sequence is CASSVLLQGAQHGYTF. Written as DNA, the CDR3 is TGTGCCAGCAGTGTCCTACTACAGGGGGCGCAACATGGCTACACCTTC.

The chain joins TRBV7-9 to TRBJ2-7; 11 nucleotides align to TRBD2. V shed 1 base and J 3 bases; nucleotides not matched to a gene: 2. Germline lookup yields CDR1 SEHNR and CDR2 FQNEAQ (reference sequence). The CDR3 consists of 15 residues. CDR3 nucleotide sequence: TGTGCCAGCAGCTTAGTTAGCGGGAGGGTCTACGAGCAGTACTTC. Translation: CASSLVSGRVYEQYF.

DNA for the CDR3: TGTGCCAGCAGTTTGCGGGACAGGGTAAACACTGAAGCTTTCTTT. Translating it yields CASSLRDRVNTEAFF. The chain couples TRBV28 to TRBJ1-1; 9 bases are a match to TRBD1. The CDR3 has 15 amino acids. Germline CDR1 is MDHEN and CDR2 is SYDVKM. Germline trimming cut 3 bases from V and 2 bases from J; bases unmatched to any gene: 4.

This clonotype appeared a few times. V is TRBV7-2 and J is TRBJ2-2; D ambiguous. The germline V gene has CDR1 SGHTA and CDR2 FQGNSA. The CDR3 runs 15 residues. The V gene lost 5 bases and the J gene lost 4 bases, with 14 bases spanning the gap. In DNA form, the CDR3 reads TGTGCCAGCAGCGTCTCGAGGTCAACCACCGGGGAGCTGTTTTTT. It yields the protein CASSVSRSTTGELFF.

This chain joins TRBV7-2 and TRBJ1-2, with TRBD1 matching over 7 bases. CDR3 length: 15 amino acids. The germline CDR1 and CDR2 sequences are SGHTA and FQGNSA. The trim removed 5 bases at V and 9 bases at J, leaving 15 bases unmatched. DNA of the CDR3: TGTGCCAGCAGCCCGATGACAGGGCAGGGGCTTAGCTACACCTTC. Its protein is CASSPMTGQGLSYTF.

This clonotype was observed at least ten times. This CDR3 reads CASSLGGSADTQYF. DNA of the CDR3: TGTGCCAGCAGCTTGGGCGGGAGTGCAGATACGCAGTATTTT. The genes are TRBV7-3 and TRBJ2-3, with 7 bases aligning to TRBD2. Trimming took 3 bases from V and 4 from J; bases not matched to a gene: 4. From germline, CDR1 is SGHTA and CDR2 FQGTGA. This CDR3 spans 14 amino acids.

V gene TRBV10-3 combines with J gene TRBJ2-7; 8 nucleotides align to TRBD1. The CDR3 is made up of 13 amino acids. Germline V gene lookup returns CDR1 ENHRY and CDR2 SYGVKD. V lost 10 bases, J lost 2 bases, and 7 bases stayed unmatched. The CDR3 loop is CATEGTGTYEQYF. DNA of the CDR3: TGTGCCACGGAGGGGACAGGAACCTACGAGCAGTACTTC.

The sample holds many counts of this clonotype. This sequence joins TRBV28 and TRBJ2-3; the D gene is possibly TRBD2 (5 bases). This CDR3 is built from 13 residues. The V and J ends lost 10 bases and 0 bases respectively, with 11 bases between them. Germline CDR1 reads MDHEN; CDR2 reads SYDVKM. This chain's CDR3 is CATQRDSTDTQYF. CDR3 DNA: TGTGCCACCCAGAGGGATAGCACAGATACGCAGTATTTT.

The chain is built from TRBV7-8 and TRBJ2-1; D may be TRBD1 (5 bases). The germline V and J ends were trimmed by 4 bases and 8 bases, with 18 bases remaining between them. This CDR3 is built from 15 residues. Germline V CDR1 and CDR2: SGHVS, FQNEAQ. The CDR3 sequence: CASSSIILSRDEQFF. The CDR3 DNA reads as TGTGCCAGCAGCTCCATTATTTTGAGCAGGGATGAGCAGTTCTTC.

This clonotype turned up a few times. The gene calls are TRBV12-3 or TRBV12-4 and TRBJ1-1; D remains ambiguous. V was trimmed by 1 base and J by 3 bases, leaving 12 bases between them. The CDR3 sequence is 15 residues long. The CDR3 sequence: CASSLGEGFDTEAFF. DNA for the CDR3: TGTGCCAGCAGTTTAGGGGAGGGCTTCGACACTGAAGCTTTCTTT.